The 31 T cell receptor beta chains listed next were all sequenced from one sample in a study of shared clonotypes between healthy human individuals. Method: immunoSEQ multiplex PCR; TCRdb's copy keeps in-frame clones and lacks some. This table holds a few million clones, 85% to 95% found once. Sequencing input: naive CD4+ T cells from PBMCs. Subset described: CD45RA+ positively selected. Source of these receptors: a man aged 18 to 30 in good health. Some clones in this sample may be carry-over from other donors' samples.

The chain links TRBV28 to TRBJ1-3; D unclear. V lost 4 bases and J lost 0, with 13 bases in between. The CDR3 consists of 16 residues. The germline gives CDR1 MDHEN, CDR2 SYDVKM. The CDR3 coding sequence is TGTGCCAGCAGTTCCCCGGGAGGAAACTCTGGAAACACCATATATTTT. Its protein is CASSSPGGNSGNTIYF.

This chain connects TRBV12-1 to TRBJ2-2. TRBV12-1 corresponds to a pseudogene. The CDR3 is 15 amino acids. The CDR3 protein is CASNFSSFPTGELFF. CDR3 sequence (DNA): TGTGCCAGCAACTTCAGTAGTTTTCCCACCGGGGAGCTGTTTTTT.

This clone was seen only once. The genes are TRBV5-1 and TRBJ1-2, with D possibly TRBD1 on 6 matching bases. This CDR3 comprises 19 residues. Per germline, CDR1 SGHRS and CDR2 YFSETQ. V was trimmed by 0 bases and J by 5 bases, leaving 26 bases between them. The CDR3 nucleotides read TGCGCCAGCAGCTTGGCTTCGAGGACAGTAACGTCCGGAGGTTATGGCTACACCTTC. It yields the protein CASSLASRTVTSGGYGYTF. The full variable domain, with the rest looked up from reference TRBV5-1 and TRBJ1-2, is KAGVTQTPRYLIKTRGQQVTLSCSPISGHRSVSWYQQTPGQGLQFLFEYFSETQRNKGNFPGRFSGRQFSNSRSEMNVSTLELGDSALYLCASSLASRTVTSGGYGYTFGSGTRLTVV.

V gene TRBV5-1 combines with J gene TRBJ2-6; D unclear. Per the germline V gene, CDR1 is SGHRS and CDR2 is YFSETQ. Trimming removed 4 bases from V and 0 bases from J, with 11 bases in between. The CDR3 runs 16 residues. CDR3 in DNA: TGCGCCAGCAGCACTGAACCGGGCTCTGGGGCCAACGTCCTGACTTTC. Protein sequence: CASSTEPGSGANVLTF.

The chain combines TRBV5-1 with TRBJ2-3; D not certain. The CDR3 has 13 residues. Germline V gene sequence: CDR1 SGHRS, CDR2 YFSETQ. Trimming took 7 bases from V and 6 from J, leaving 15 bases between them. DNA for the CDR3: TGCGCCAGCGTAGGGCAGGTCCATGATACGCAGTATTTT. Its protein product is CASVGQVHDTQYF.

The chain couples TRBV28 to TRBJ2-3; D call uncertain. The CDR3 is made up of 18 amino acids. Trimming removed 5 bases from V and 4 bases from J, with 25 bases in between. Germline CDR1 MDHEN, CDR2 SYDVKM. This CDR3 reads CASSTPFGVPRMADTQYF. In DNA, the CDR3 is TGTGCCAGCAGTACACCGTTCGGAGTCCCGCGAATGGCAGATACGCAGTATTTT.

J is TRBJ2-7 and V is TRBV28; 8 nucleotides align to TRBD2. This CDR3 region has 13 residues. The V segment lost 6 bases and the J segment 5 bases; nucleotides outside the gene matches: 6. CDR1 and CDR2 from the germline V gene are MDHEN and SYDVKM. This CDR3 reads CASRRTSFHEQYF. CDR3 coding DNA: TGTGCCAGCAGACGGACTAGCTTCCACGAGCAGTACTTC. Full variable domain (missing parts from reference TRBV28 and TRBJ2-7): DVKVTQSSRYLVKRTGEKVFLECVQDMDHENMFWYRQDPGLGLRLIYFSYDVKMKEKGDIPEGYSVSREKKERFSLILESASTNQTSMYLCASRRTSFHEQYFGPGTRLTVT.

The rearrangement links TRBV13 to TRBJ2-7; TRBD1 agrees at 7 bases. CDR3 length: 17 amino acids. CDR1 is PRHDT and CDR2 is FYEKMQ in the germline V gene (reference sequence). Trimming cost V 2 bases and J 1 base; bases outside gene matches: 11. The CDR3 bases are TGTGCCAGCAGCTTAAGTCCCGGGACAGCCCTTTCCTACGAGCAGTACTTC. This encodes CASSLSPGTALSYEQYF.

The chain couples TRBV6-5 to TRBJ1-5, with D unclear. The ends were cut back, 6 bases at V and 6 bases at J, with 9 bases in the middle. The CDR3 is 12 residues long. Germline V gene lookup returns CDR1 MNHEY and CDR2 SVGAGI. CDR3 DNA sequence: TGTGCCAGCAGAAACCCCAGTCAGCCCCAGCATTTT. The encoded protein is CASRNPSQPQHF.

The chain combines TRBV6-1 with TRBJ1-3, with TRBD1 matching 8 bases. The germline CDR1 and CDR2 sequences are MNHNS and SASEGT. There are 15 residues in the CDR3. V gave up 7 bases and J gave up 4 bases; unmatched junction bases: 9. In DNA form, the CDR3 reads TGTGCCAGCACGAAACAGGGGGGGCTAGGAAACACCATATATTTT. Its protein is CASTKQGGLGNTIYF.

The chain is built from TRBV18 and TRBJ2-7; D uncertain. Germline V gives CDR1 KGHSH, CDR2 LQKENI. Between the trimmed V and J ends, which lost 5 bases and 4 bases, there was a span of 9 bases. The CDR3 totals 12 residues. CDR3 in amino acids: CASSATMYEQYF. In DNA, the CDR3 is TGTGCCAGCTCAGCAACAATGTACGAGCAGTACTTC.

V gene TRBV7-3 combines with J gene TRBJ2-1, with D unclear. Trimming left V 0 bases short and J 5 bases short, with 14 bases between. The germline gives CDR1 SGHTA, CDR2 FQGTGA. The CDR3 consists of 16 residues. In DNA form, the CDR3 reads TGTGCCAGCAGCTTAACTAGGCCAGTCGAGAACAATGAGCAGTTCTTC. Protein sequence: CASSLTRPVENNEQFF.

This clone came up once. CDR3 region: CASSYSQRRETQYF. In DNA form, the CDR3 reads TGTGCCAGCAGTTACTCACAGCGAAGGGAGACCCAGTACTTC. This sequence joins TRBV6-5 and TRBJ2-5; D call uncertain. The CDR3 extends over 14 amino acids. Trimming stripped 0 bases from V and 5 bases from J, with 10 bases between. Per germline, CDR1 MNHEY and CDR2 SVGAGI.

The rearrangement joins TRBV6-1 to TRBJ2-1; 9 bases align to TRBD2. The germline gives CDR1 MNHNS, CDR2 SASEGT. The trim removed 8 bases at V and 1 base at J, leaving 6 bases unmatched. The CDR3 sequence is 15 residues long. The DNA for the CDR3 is TGTGCCAGCCTGGATAGCGGGAGATCCTACAATGAGCAGTTCTTC. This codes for CASLDSGRSYNEQFF.

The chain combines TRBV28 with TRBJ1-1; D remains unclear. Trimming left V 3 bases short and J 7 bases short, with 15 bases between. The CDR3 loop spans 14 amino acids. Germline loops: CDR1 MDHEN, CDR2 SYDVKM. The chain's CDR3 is CASSFGRVVGEAFF. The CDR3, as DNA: TGTGCCAGCAGTTTTGGCCGGGTTGTCGGTGAAGCTTTCTTT.

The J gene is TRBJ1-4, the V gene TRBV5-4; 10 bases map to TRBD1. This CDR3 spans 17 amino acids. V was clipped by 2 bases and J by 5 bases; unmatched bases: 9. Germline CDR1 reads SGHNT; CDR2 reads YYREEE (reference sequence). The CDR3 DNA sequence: TGTGCCAGCAGCTTCGGGACAGGGGATGCTTGGAATGAAAAACTGTTTTTT. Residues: CASSFGTGDAWNEKLFF.

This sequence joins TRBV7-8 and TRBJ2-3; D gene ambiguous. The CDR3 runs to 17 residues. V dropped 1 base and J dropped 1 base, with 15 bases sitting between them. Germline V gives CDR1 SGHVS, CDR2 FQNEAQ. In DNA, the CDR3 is TGTGCCAGCAGCTTAGGCCTCCATGCCAAAGGCACAGATACGCAGTATTTT. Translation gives CASSLGLHAKGTDTQYF.

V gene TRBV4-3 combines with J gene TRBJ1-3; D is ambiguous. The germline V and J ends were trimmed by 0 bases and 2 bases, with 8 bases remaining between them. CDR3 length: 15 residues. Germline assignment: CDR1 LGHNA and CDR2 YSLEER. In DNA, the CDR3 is TGCGCCAGCAGCCAAGATTCCGGGACTGGAAACACCATATATTTT. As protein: CASSQDSGTGNTIYF.

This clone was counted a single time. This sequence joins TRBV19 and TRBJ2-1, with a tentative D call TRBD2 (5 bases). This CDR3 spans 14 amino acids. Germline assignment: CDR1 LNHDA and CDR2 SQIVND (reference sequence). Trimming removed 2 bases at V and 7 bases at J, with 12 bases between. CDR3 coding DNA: TGTGCCAGTAGTATAAGGGCGGGCTGGAATGAGCAGTTCTTC. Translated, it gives CASSIRAGWNEQFF.

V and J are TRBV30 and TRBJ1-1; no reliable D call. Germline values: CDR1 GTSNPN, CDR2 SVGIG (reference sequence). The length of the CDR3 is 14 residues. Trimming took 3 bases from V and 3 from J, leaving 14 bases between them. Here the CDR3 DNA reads TGTGCCTGGAGGCGATTCGCGTACGACACTGAAGCTTTCTTT. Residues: CAWRRFAYDTEAFF. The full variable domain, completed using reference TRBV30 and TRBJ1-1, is SQTIHQWPATLVQPVGSPLSLECTVEGTSNPNLYWYRQAAGRGLQLLFYSVGIGQISSEVPQNLSASRPQDRQFILSSKKLLLSDSGFYLCAWRRFAYDTEAFFGQGTRLTVV.

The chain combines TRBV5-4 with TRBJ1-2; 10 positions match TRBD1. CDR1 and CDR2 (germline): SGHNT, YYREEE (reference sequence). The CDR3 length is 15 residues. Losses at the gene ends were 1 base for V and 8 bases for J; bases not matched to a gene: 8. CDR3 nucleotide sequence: TGTGCCAGCAGCTTGAAATTCGGGACAGGGGTGGGCTACACCTTC. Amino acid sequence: CASSLKFGTGVGYTF.

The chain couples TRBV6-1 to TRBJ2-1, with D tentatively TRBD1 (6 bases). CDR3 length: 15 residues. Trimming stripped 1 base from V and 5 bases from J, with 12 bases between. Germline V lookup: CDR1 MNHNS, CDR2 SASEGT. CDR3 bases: TGTGCCAGCAGTGAAGTCAGACAGGTTAACAATGAGCAGTTCTTC. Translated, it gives CASSEVRQVNNEQFF.

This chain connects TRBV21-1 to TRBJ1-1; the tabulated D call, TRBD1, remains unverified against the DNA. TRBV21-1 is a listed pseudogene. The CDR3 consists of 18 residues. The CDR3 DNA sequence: TGTGCCAGCAGCATCAATCACCAGGGGGCGCAGGGGAACACTGAAGCTTTCTTT. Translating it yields CASSINHQGAQGNTEAFF.

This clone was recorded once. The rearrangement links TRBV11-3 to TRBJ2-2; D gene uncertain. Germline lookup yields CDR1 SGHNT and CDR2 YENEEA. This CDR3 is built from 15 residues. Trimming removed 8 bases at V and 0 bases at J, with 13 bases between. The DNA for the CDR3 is TGTGCCAGCGCTAAAGAACCCACGAACACCGGGGAGCTGTTTTTT. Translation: CASAKEPTNTGELFF.

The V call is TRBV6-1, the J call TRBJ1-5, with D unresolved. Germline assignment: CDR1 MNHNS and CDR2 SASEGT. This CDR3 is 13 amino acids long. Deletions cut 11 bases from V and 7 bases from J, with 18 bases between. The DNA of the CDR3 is TGTGCCGCCTGCGCGACGACCAGACAGCCCCAGCATTTT. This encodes CAACATTRQPQHF.

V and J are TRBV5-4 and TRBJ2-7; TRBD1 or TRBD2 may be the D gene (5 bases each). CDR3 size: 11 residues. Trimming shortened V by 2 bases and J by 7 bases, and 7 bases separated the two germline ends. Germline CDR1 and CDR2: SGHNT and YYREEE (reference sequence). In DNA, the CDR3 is TGTGCCAGCAGCTTCAGGGAGGAGCAGTACTTC. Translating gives CASSFREEQYF.

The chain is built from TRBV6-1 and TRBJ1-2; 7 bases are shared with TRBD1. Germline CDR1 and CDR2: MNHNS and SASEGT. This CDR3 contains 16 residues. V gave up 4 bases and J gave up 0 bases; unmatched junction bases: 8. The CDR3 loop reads CASSASWDSPNYGYTF. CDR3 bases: TGTGCCAGCAGTGCATCTTGGGACAGCCCTAACTATGGCTACACCTTC.

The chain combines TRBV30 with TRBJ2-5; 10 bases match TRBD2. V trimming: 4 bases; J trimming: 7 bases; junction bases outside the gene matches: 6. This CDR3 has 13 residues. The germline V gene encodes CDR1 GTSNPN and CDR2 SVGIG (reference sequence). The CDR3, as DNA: TGTGCCTGGATGGTGAGCGGGAGGGGGACCCAGTACTTC. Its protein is CAWMVSGRGTQYF. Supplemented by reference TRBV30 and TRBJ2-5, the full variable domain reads SQTIHQWPATLVQPVGSPLSLECTVEGTSNPNLYWYRQAAGRGLQLLFYSVGIGQISSEVPQNLSASRPQDRQFILSSKKLLLSDSGFYLCAWMVSGRGTQYFGPGTRLLVL.

DNA of the CDR3: TGTGCCAGCAAGACGGACAGGTACGGAGATACGCAGTATTTT. Translated, it gives CASKTDRYGDTQYF. The rearrangement uses TRBV2 and TRBJ2-3; 7 nucleotides agree with TRBD1. V trimming: 7 bases; J trimming: 5 bases; junction bases outside the gene matches: 9. This CDR3 has 14 residues. Germline V gives CDR1 SNHLY, CDR2 FYNNEI. Looking up the rest from reference TRBV2 and TRBJ2-3 gives the full variable domain: EPEVTQTPSHQVTQMGQEVILRCVPISNHLYFYWYRQILGQKVEFLVSFYNNEISEKSEIFDDQFSVERPDGSNFTLKIRSTKLEDSAMYFCASKTDRYGDTQYFGPGTRLTVL.

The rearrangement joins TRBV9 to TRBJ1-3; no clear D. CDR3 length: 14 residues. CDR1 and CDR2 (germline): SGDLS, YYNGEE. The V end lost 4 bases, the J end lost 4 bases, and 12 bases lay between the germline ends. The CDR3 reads CASSLGIFGNTIYF. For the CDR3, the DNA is TGTGCCAGCAGCCTGGGGATTTTCGGAAACACCATATATTTT.

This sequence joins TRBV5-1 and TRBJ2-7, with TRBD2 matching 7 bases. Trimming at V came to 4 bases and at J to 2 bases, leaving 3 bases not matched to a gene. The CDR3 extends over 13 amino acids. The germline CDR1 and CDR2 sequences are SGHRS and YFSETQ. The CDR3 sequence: CASSTSEAYEQYF. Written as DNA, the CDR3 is TGCGCCAGCAGCACTAGCGAAGCCTACGAGCAGTACTTC.